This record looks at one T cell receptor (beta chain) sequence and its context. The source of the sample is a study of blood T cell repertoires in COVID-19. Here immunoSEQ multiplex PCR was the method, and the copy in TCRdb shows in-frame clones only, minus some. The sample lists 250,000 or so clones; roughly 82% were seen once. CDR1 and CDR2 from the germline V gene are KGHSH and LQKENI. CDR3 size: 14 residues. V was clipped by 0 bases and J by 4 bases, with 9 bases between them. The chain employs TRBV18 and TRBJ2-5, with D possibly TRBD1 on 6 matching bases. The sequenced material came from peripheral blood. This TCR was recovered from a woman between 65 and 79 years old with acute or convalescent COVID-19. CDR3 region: CASSPPDSRETQYF. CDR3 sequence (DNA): TGTGCCAGCTCACCACCGGACAGTAGAGAGACCCAGTACTTC.